This passage covers 5 T cell receptor beta chains from one sample sequenced in a study of long-term antiretroviral therapy in people with HIV. The assay used was immunoSEQ (version v3.0), run at survey level. Sequencing was performed with immunoSEQ multiplex PCR; in TCRdb, only in-frame clones are kept and a portion is missing. The table shows about 27,000 clones, with roughly 80% occurring only once. The material was unsorted PBMCs, obtained 0.8 years before starting antiretroviral therapy. The receptors derive from a man aged 18 to 35 with HIV.

V and J are TRBV18 and TRBJ1-1, with 8 bases fitting TRBD1. In germline, CDR1 is KGHSH, CDR2 LQKENI. V was pared by 9 bases and J by 3 bases, with 6 bases of the junction left unmatched. This CDR3 is built from 13 residues. CDR3 in DNA: TGTGCCAGTAAGATGGGACAGGACACTGAAGCTTTCTTT. Translating gives CASKMGQDTEAFF.

The V and J genes are TRBV2 and TRBJ2-1, with D perhaps TRBD2 (5 bases). The CDR3 sequence is 18 residues long. Germline loops: CDR1 SNHLY, CDR2 FYNNEI. V lost 5 bases, J lost 2 bases, and 22 bases lay in between. In nucleotides, the CDR3 is TGTGCCAGCAGTAAGACTAATCCAGCGGTCCGCCCCTACAATGAGCAGTTCTTC. Its protein is CASSKTNPAVRPYNEQFF.

The chain joins TRBV2 to TRBJ2-7; D might be TRBD1 (6 bases). Germline V gene sequence: CDR1 SNHLY, CDR2 FYNNEI. The CDR3 length is 14 residues. V lost 2 bases, J lost 6 bases, and 14 bases lay in between. CDR3 in amino acids: CASSEYQGSTEQYF. CDR3 sequence (DNA): TGTGCCAGCAGTGAATACCAGGGGAGCACCGAGCAGTACTTC.

V and J are TRBV27 and TRBJ2-2; D uncertain. Germline values: CDR1 MNHEY, CDR2 SMNVEV (reference sequence). Trimming took 5 bases from V and 1 from J, leaving 8 bases between them. CDR3 length: 14 amino acids. CDR3 nucleotide sequence: TGTGCCAGCAGTGTATGGGGGAACACCGGGGAGCTGTTTTTT. Protein product: CASSVWGNTGELFF.

The CDR3 reads CATSRDPLSGANVLTF. CDR3 nucleotides: TGTGCCACCAGCAGAGATCCGCTCTCTGGGGCCAACGTCCTGACTTTC. The V and J genes are TRBV15 and TRBJ2-6; D ambiguous. Germline V lookup: CDR1 LNHNV, CDR2 YYDKDF (reference sequence). This CDR3 region has 16 residues. V gave up 0 bases and J gave up 0 bases, with 6 bases separating them.